This T cell receptor beta chain was captured by sequencing in a study of cytomegalovirus exposure and HLA in healthy donors. Both 60 Vbeta primers and 13 Jbeta primers went into the PCR. The assay was immunoSEQ multiplex PCR, and TCRdb's table has in-frame clones only and misses some. The sample has 75,000 to 90,000 clones; over 75% are singletons. CDR3 size: 13 residues. CDR1 is SGHTA and CDR2 is FQGNSA in the germline V gene. V was pared by 6 bases and J by 1 base, with 8 bases between. The V call is TRBV7-2, the J call TRBJ2-3; D is unresolved. This clonotype was obtained from a man aged 50-60 years in good health and CMV-seronegative. Source material: PBMCs. DNA of the CDR3: TGTGCCAGCAGAGAGGTGGGCACAGATACGCAGTATTTT. Its translation: CASREVGTDTQYF.